One sample yielded the 31 T cell receptor beta chains listed below, sequenced in a study of T cell repertoires in cytomegalovirus infection. TCRdb passed the reads through MiXCR, listing each CDR3 protein once. The table shows approximately 320,000 distinct CDR3 sequences, with over 7.5% occurring only once. Input material: PBMCs. All receptors come from a human donor in good health (CMV status not recorded). Some clones in this sample may be carry-over from other donors' samples.

This clonotype has ten or more counts. The chain couples TRBV7-3 to TRBJ2-2, with D tentatively TRBD1 (6 bases). This CDR3 region has 14 residues. Germline V gene data show CDR1 as SGHTA and CDR2 as FQGTGA. V lost 5 bases, J lost 7 bases, and 14 bases lay in between. The CDR3 is CASSPGRGGGELFF. Written as DNA, the CDR3 is TGTGCCAGCAGCCCCGGGCGAGGGGGCGGGGAGCTGTTTTTT.

The V and J genes are TRBV7-2 and TRBJ2-7; TRBD2 is a possible D gene (5 bases). The germline V gene encodes CDR1 SGHTA and CDR2 FQGNSA. The CDR3 has 15 residues. Trimming took off 2 bases at V and 0 bases at J, with 11 bases between the two ends. In DNA, the CDR3 is TGTGCCAGCAGCTTACAGAAAGGGAGCTCCTACGAGCAGTACTTC. It yields the protein CASSLQKGSSYEQYF. Drawing the rest from reference TRBV7-2 and TRBJ2-7, the complete variable domain is GAGVSQSPSNKVTEKGKDVELRCDPISGHTALYWYRQSLGQGLEFLIYFQGNSAPDKSGLPSDRFSAERTGGSVSTLTIQRTQQEDSAVYLCASSLQKGSSYEQYFGPGTRLTVT.

This clonotype was recorded at least ten times. This chain connects TRBV7-2 to TRBJ1-2; the D gene is possibly TRBD1 (5 bases). V was shortened by 10 bases and J by 5 bases, with 20 bases between the two germline ends. Looked up from germline, CDR1 is SGHTA and CDR2 is FQGNSA. The CDR3 is 14 amino acids. CDR3 sequence: CAIKRRQFPYGYTF. Here the CDR3 DNA reads TGTGCCATCAAGAGAAGACAGTTTCCGTATGGCTACACCTTC.

This clonotype appeared a few times. CDR3 protein: CASTQNRGPNEKLFF. CDR3 sequence (DNA): TGTGCCAGTACCCAGAACAGGGGACCTAATGAAAAACTGTTTTTT. J is TRBJ1-4 and V is TRBV19; 7 bases agree with TRBD1. V was pared by 7 bases and J by 3 bases, with 8 bases of the junction left unmatched. CDR1 is LNHDA, CDR2 SQIVND, per germline (reference sequence). The CDR3 is made up of 15 amino acids.

This clonotype has a count of ten or more. This rearrangement joins TRBV6-2 or TRBV6-3 to TRBJ2-7; D unresolved. The CDR3 has 11 residues. V gave up 1 base and J gave up 7 bases, with 5 bases separating them. The germline V gene has CDR1 MNHEY and CDR2 SVGEGT. The chain's CDR3 is CASSYLREQYF. In nucleotides, the CDR3 is TGTGCCAGCAGTTACTTGCGAGAGCAGTACTTC.

This clonotype was observed at least ten times. The CDR3 nucleotides read TGTGCCAGCAGCTCACAGGGGGGCGGCCCCTCCTACGAGCAGTACTTC. Its translation: CASSSQGGGPSYEQYF. This chain connects TRBV7-2 to TRBJ2-7; 8 bases match TRBD1. J gave up 0 bases and V 4 bases, and 8 bases lay outside the gene matches. This CDR3 region has 16 residues. Per the germline V gene, CDR1 is SGHTA and CDR2 is FQGNSA.

This clonotype was detected many times. The rearrangement uses TRBV12-3 or TRBV12-4 and TRBJ2-2, with no clear D. Trimming shortened V by 5 bases and J by 7 bases, and 14 bases separated the two germline ends. The CDR3 consists of 14 residues. Here the CDR3 reads CASSRAQYGGELFF. Written as DNA, the CDR3 is TGTGCCAGCAGTAGGGCCCAGTACGGCGGGGAGCTGTTTTTT.

This clonotype was seen more than once but under ten times. DNA for the CDR3: TGTGCCAGCAGCTTTGGACAGGGACCACAAGAGACCCAGTACTTC. Its protein product is CASSFGQGPQETQYF. The V and J genes are TRBV7-3 and TRBJ2-5; TRBD1 agrees at 8 bases. This CDR3 spans 15 amino acids. Germline V gives CDR1 SGHTA, CDR2 FQGTGA. Unmatched junction bases numbered 5, after V lost 3 bases and J lost 2 bases.

The chain couples TRBV18 to TRBJ2-5; D gene ambiguous. This CDR3 is 16 amino acids long. Looked up from germline, CDR1 is KGHSH and CDR2 is LQKENI. V was trimmed by 3 bases and J by 5 bases, leaving 19 bases between them. CDR3 residues: CASSPESPARLETQYF. In DNA form, the CDR3 reads TGTGCCAGCTCACCCGAAAGCCCCGCAAGATTGGAGACCCAGTACTTC.

This clonotype appeared a few times. The chain is built from TRBV7-9 and TRBJ2-7; D may be TRBD1 (6 bases). Germline V CDR1 and CDR2: SEHNR, FQNEAQ (reference sequence). Trimming cost V 5 bases and J 4 bases, with 15 bases left between them. The CDR3 is 14 amino acids. CDR3: CASSRGGGVYEQYF. The CDR3 DNA sequence: TGTGCCAGCAGCCGAGGGGGTGGGGTATACGAGCAGTACTTC.

This chain links TRBV27 with TRBJ1-5; no firm D call. The CDR3 has 14 residues. V gave up 6 bases and J gave up 2 bases, with 11 bases separating them. CDR1 MNHEY and CDR2 SMNVEV come from the germline V gene (reference sequence). The CDR3 loop reads CASRPGMGNQPQHF. In DNA form, the CDR3 reads TGTGCCAGCAGGCCCGGGATGGGCAATCAGCCCCAGCATTTT.

This clonotype was counted ten times or more. This chain uses TRBV10-2 with TRBJ2-3; no clear D. The CDR3 extends over 14 amino acids. The germline V gene encodes CDR1 WSHSY and CDR2 SAAADI. V lost 6 bases, J lost 0 bases, and 10 bases lay in between. CDR3 region: CASSLRPSTDTQYF. CDR3 coding DNA: TGCGCCAGCAGCCTTCGTCCTAGCACAGATACGCAGTATTTT.

This clonotype has a handful of counts. The rearrangement uses TRBV27 and TRBJ1-4; TRBD1 matches at 7 bases. CDR1 and CDR2 (germline): MNHEY, SMNVEV (reference sequence). V shed 8 bases, J shed 8 bases, and the junction held 14 bases outside the gene matches. The CDR3 totals 15 residues. The CDR3 nucleotides read TGTGCCAGCGGACGAAAGGGGGCGTTTTTGGAAAAACTGTTTTTT. Amino acids: CASGRKGAFLEKLFF.

The J gene is TRBJ2-1, the V gene TRBV19; 8 nucleotides match TRBD1. The CDR3 covers 16 residues. Looked up from germline, CDR1 is LNHDA and CDR2 is SQIVND (reference sequence). With 5 bases clipped from V and 0 bases from J, the junction kept 6 bases outside the gene matches. The CDR3: CASSVGQVDSYNEQFF. The DNA for the CDR3 is TGTGCCAGTAGTGTGGGACAGGTGGACTCCTACAATGAGCAGTTCTTC.

In its sample, this clonotype was seen many times. V and J are TRBV12-3 or TRBV12-4 and TRBJ2-7; the match to TRBD2 covers 12 bases. J was trimmed by 7 bases and V by 6 bases; bases with no gene match: 10. The CDR3 has 15 residues. CDR3 loop: CASSLTSGGRWEQYF. The CDR3 DNA is TGTGCCAGCAGCTTGACTAGCGGGGGTCGGTGGGAGCAGTACTTC.

This clonotype was detected ten times or more. The chain recombines TRBV7-9 with TRBJ2-1; either TRBD1 or TRBD2 may supply D (6 bases each). The CDR3 runs 13 residues. The germline V and J ends were trimmed by 6 bases and 4 bases, with 10 bases remaining between them. CDR1 and CDR2 (germline): SEHNR, FQNEAQ (reference sequence). CDR3 nucleotides: TGTGCCAGCAGGAAGGGGGGTTACAATGAGCAGTTCTTC. Its protein product is CASRKGGYNEQFF.

This clonotype was detected many times. The rearrangement uses TRBV7-9 and TRBJ2-1; D possibly corresponds to TRBD1 (5 bases). The CDR3 has 16 residues. In germline, CDR1 is SEHNR, CDR2 FQNEAQ (reference sequence). V was clipped by 5 bases and J by 4 bases, with 18 bases between them. The CDR3 DNA follows: TGTGCCAGCAGCCCCCCTCCCTTGGGGCAGTACAATGAGCAGTTCTTC. It encodes CASSPPPLGQYNEQFF.

This clonotype was detected ten times or more. This chain joins TRBV12-3 or TRBV12-4 and TRBJ2-5, with a weak D call TRBD2 (5 bases). Trimming took off 2 bases at V and 7 bases at J, with 17 bases between the two ends. This CDR3 spans 15 amino acids. As DNA, the CDR3 is TGTGCCAGCAGTTTAAGGGAGTCGAGGGTCGGGACCCAGTACTTC. Its translation: CASSLRESRVGTQYF.

The table lists this clonotype with a few counts. The chain combines TRBV2 with TRBJ2-1; TRBD2 agrees at 7 bases. Germline lookup yields CDR1 SNHLY and CDR2 FYNNEI. The CDR3 is 16 residues long. Trimming removed 2 bases from V and 6 bases from J; junction bases left unmatched: 10. CDR3 sequence: CASSEWGGSNLNEQFF. The CDR3 DNA follows: TGTGCCAGCAGTGAATGGGGGGGGAGCAACCTCAATGAGCAGTTCTTC.

This chain uses TRBV29-1 with TRBJ1-4; maybe TRBD1 (5 bases). In germline, CDR1 is SQVTM, CDR2 ANQGSEA. Trimming took 6 bases from V and 4 from J, leaving 12 bases between them. The CDR3 contains 13 residues. The CDR3 here is CSVVDRFNEKLFF. CDR3 DNA sequence: TGCAGCGTGGTTGACAGATTTAATGAAAAACTGTTTTTT. Drawing the rest from reference TRBV29-1 and TRBJ1-4, the complete variable domain is SAVISQKPSRDICQRGTSLTIQCQVDSQVTMMFWYRQQPGQSLTLIATANQGSEATYESGFVIDKFPISRPNLTFSTLTVSNMSPEDSSIYLCSVVDRFNEKLFFGSGTQLSVL.

The chain is built from TRBV20-1 and TRBJ1-1; no definite D call. CDR1 and CDR2 from the germline V gene are DFQATT and SNEGSKA (reference sequence). The length of the CDR3 is 13 residues. Trimming stripped 6 bases from V and 2 bases from J, with 13 bases between. The CDR3 DNA follows: TGCAGTGCCAGCATGGGAGTTAACACTGAAGCTTTCTTT. Its protein product is CSASMGVNTEAFF.

This clonotype was picked up many times. The chain links TRBV12-3 or TRBV12-4 to TRBJ2-2; D unresolved. This CDR3 has 15 residues. The V end was cut by 0 bases, the J end by 6 bases, with 11 bases between. CDR3 loop: CASSLAQVGAGELFF. The CDR3, as DNA: TGTGCCAGCAGTTTAGCGCAGGTCGGAGCCGGGGAGCTGTTTTTT.

This clonotype was found many times. The J gene is TRBJ2-5, the V gene TRBV7-2; TRBD1 aligns across 7 bases. Germline trimming cut 2 bases from V and 1 base from J; bases unmatched to any gene: 7. The germline V gene encodes CDR1 SGHTA and CDR2 FQGNSA. The CDR3 has 16 residues. The CDR3 bases are TGTGCCAGCAGCTTATCGACAGGGAGCAGCCAAGAGACCCAGTACTTC. The encoded protein is CASSLSTGSSQETQYF.

This clonotype came up many times. The chain is built from TRBV7-8 and TRBJ2-1; D assignment may be TRBD1 or TRBD2 (7 bases each). Trimming took 1 base from V and 10 from J, leaving 23 bases between them. The germline gives CDR1 SGHVS, CDR2 FQNEAQ. The CDR3 covers 17 residues. In DNA, the CDR3 is TGTGCCAGCAGCTTAGGTACTAGCGAAATCCAGGGGGTAGAGCAGTTCTTC. It yields the protein CASSLGTSEIQGVEQFF.

Only a few counts were recorded for this clonotype. CDR3 nucleotides: TGTGCCAGCAGTCCGTTCGGGACAGGGTACAATGAGCAGTTCTTC. Translating it yields CASSPFGTGYNEQFF. The chain joins TRBV27 to TRBJ2-1; 9 bases match TRBD1. Trimming took 5 bases from V and 4 from J; bases not matched to a gene: 6. Looked up from germline, CDR1 is MNHEY and CDR2 is SMNVEV (reference sequence). The CDR3 spans 15 residues.

The chain employs TRBV5-1 and TRBJ2-5; D is perhaps TRBD2 (5 bases). The V end was cut by 7 bases, the J end by 1 base, with 14 bases between. Germline V gene sequence: CDR1 SGHRS, CDR2 YFSETQ. This CDR3 contains 14 residues. The CDR3 region has the DNA TGCGCCAGCCGCTACAGCGGCTCCCAAGAGACCCAGTACTTC. It translates to CASRYSGSQETQYF.

There are many counts of this clonotype. The chain carries TRBV11-2 and TRBJ2-1; D may be TRBD1 or TRBD2 (5 bases each). The CDR3 consists of 15 residues. Germline CDR1 reads SGHAT; CDR2 reads FQNNGV. V was shortened by 8 bases and J by 3 bases, with 17 bases between the two germline ends. CDR3 nucleotides: TGTGCCAGCTCGCCAACCCGGGGCTACTACAATGAGCAGTTCTTC. This sequence encodes CASSPTRGYYNEQFF.

This chain links TRBV7-6 with TRBJ2-7, with TRBD1 identical over 7 bases. The CDR3 is 13 residues long. J gave up 5 bases and V 2 bases, and 3 bases lay outside the gene matches. The germline V gene has CDR1 SGHVS and CDR2 FNYEAQ. The CDR3 sequence: CASSLRGRNEQYF. The CDR3, as DNA: TGTGCCAGCAGCTTAAGGGGGCGCAACGAGCAGTACTTC.

A few counts support this clonotype. The chain uses TRBV7-9 and TRBJ1-6, with D possibly TRBD1 on 6 matching bases. The V gene lost 1 base and the J gene lost 7 bases, with 11 bases spanning the gap. CDR1 and CDR2 from the germline V gene are SEHNR and FQNEAQ (reference sequence). The CDR3 is made up of 15 amino acids. The CDR3 loop is CASSLVQGQNSPLHF. Here the CDR3 DNA reads TGTGCCAGCAGCTTAGTACAGGGTCAAAATTCACCCCTCCACTTT.

This clonotype occurred many times. At one end, the junction sequence differs from germline, possibly due to a read error. The chain couples TRBV7-8 to TRBJ2-5; D is possibly TRBD1 or TRBD2 (7 bases each). The CDR3 length is 14 residues. Germline CDR1 reads SGHVS; CDR2 reads FQNEAQ. CDR3 DNA: TGTGCCAGCAGCCCAGGGGGGGACAAGCTAGATCTTCGCTTC. Its translation is CASSPGGDKLDLRF.

This chain links TRBV28 with TRBJ1-2, with D perhaps TRBD1 (6 bases). This CDR3 contains 11 residues. Between the trimmed V and J ends, which lost 9 bases and 5 bases, there was a span of 10 bases. Germline V gene lookup returns CDR1 MDHEN and CDR2 SYDVKM. The DNA for the CDR3 is TGTGCCAGTGAACAGGGTTATGGCTACACCTTC. Its protein is CASEQGYGYTF.